This is a list of T cell receptor beta chains from one sample in a study of pediatric ulcerative colitis. The data were produced by immunoSEQ multiplex PCR, yet TCRdb's version contains in-frame clones alone and is incomplete. The table has tens of thousands of clones, 85% to 90% seen once; the top ten hold about 1.5%. The source material was blood. The source of these receptors is a boy between 5 and 17 years old who was a control in a study of pediatric ulcerative colitis. The CDR3 runs from the conserved cysteine through the conserved F or W. Fields, in order: J gene, V gene, D gene, clone size, CDR3 protein, CDR3 DNA. The D gene is left open where the match is weak. The size entry is marked missing in some rows and otherwise reads once, few, many or a size class.

J: TRBJ2-7; V: TRBV5-1; D: TRBD2; size: .; CDR3: CASSPYMASGVPSSYEQYF; DNA: TGCGCCAGCAGCCCGTATATGGCTAGCGGGGTTCCAAGCTCCTACGAGCAGTACTTC
J: TRBJ2-5; V: TRBV7-9; D: .; size: .; CDR3: CASSLGPGQETQYF; DNA: TGTGCCAGCAGCTTAGGGCCAGGCCAAGAGACCCAGTACTTC
J: TRBJ1-6; V: TRBV27; D: .; size: once; CDR3: CASGRQEENSPLHF; DNA: TGTGCCAGCGGGAGACAGGAGGAAAATTCACCCCTCCACTTT
J: TRBJ2-1; V: TRBV7-8; D: TRBD2; size: .; CDR3: CASSLDYPGLLYNEQFF; DNA: TGTGCCAGCAGCTTAGATTATCCGGGACTACTCTACAATGAGCAGTTCTTC
J: TRBJ2-4; V: TRBV5-4; D: .; size: .; CDR3: CASSDGLEGNIQYF; DNA: TGTGCCAGCAGCGATGGACTGGAAGGAAACATTCAGTACTTC
J: TRBJ2-7; V: TRBV10-3; D: TRBD1; size: .; CDR3: CATSDRDIPGEQYF; DNA: TGTGCCACCTCGGACAGGGATATTCCGGGCGAGCAGTACTTC
J: TRBJ1-2; V: TRBV10-3; D: .; size: .; CDR3: CAISDRTQINYGYTF; DNA: TGTGCCATCAGTGACCGGACACAAATTAACTATGGCTACACCTTC
J: TRBJ2-3; V: TRBV12-5; D: .; size: .; CDR3: CASGRGPNRGDTQYF; DNA: TGTGCTAGTGGTCGGGGACCGAATCGAGGAGATACGCAGTATTTT
J: TRBJ1-2; V: TRBV28; D: TRBD1; size: once; CDR3: CASSSRQGRYGYTF; DNA: TGTGCCAGCAGTTCAAGACAGGGTAGATATGGCTACACCTTC
J: TRBJ1-6; V: TRBV13; D: .; size: .; CDR3: CASSAQLRVEGSPPLHF; DNA: TGTGCCAGCAGCGCTCAGCTCCGGGTCGAGGGTAGTCCACCCCTCCACTTT
J: TRBJ2-7; V: TRBV10-1; D: TRBD1; size: .; CDR3: CASSTGGREQYF; DNA: TGCGCCAGCAGTACAGGGGGCAGGGAGCAGTACTTC
J: TRBJ1-5; V: TRBV9; D: TRBD1; size: .; CDR3: CASSVDRGGSNQPQHF; DNA: TGTGCCAGCAGCGTAGACAGGGGAGGTAGCAATCAGCCCCAGCATTTT
J: TRBJ1-1; V: TRBV2; D: .; size: few; CDR3: CASSSMGPQTEAFF; DNA: TGTGCCAGCAGTTCTATGGGACCCCAGACTGAAGCTTTCTTT
J: TRBJ2-1; V: TRBV19; D: TRBD2; size: once; CDR3: CASSRSGGAGNEQFF; DNA: TGTGCCAGTAGTAGGAGCGGGGGGGCCGGCAATGAGCAGTTCTTC
J: TRBJ2-7; V: TRBV5-1; D: .; size: .; CDR3: CASSPARDYEQYF; DNA: TGCGCCAGCAGCCCCGCAAGGGACTACGAGCAGTACTTC
J: TRBJ1-1; V: TRBV29-1; D: .; size: .; CDR3: CSGRDNTEAFF; DNA: TGCAGCGGCCGGGATAACACTGAAGCTTTCTTT
J: TRBJ2-3; V: TRBV7-7; D: .; size: .; CDR3: CASSSGPFTDTQYF; DNA: TGTGCTAGCAGCTCCGGCCCCTTCACAGATACGCAGTATTTT
J: TRBJ1-3; V: TRBV5-4; D: .; size: .; CDR3: CASSFYRVNTIYF; DNA: TGTGCCAGCAGCTTTTATCGGGTGAACACCATATATTTT
J: TRBJ1-1; V: TRBV2; D: .; size: .; CDR3: CASSVRGVEAFF; DNA: TGTGCCAGCAGTGTGCGAGGGGTTGAAGCTTTCTTT
J: TRBJ2-1; V: TRBV11-2; D: .; size: .; CDR3: CASSLGANEQFF; DNA: TGTGCCAGCAGCTTAGGGGCCAATGAGCAGTTCTTC
J: TRBJ2-5; V: TRBV27; D: TRBD1; size: .; CDR3: CASSSVRDRGQQYF; DNA: TGTGCCAGCAGTTCGGTCCGGGACAGGGGGCAGCAGTACTTC
J: TRBJ2-1; V: TRBV6-4; D: TRBD2; size: few; CDR3: CASSEKSGSGRGNEQFF; DNA: TGTGCCAGCAGTGAAAAGAGCGGGAGCGGGAGGGGTAATGAGCAGTTCTTC
J: TRBJ2-7; V: TRBV14; D: .; size: .; CDR3: CASSKVSLYGAYEQYF; DNA: TGTGCCAGCAGTAAGGTGTCGTTGTATGGGGCCTACGAGCAGTACTTC